This T cell receptor beta chain was captured in a study of shared clonotypes between healthy human individuals. As to this clone: The antigen remains undetermined.

Study-wide results and limits: With a handful of donors compared, roughly 5% of naive CD4 clonotypes were shared.

Looked up from germline, CDR1 is MGHDK and CDR2 is SYGVNS. V lost 3 bases and J lost 5, with 15 bases in between. The CDR3 is 15 residues long. The authors distributed each subset's genomic DNA evenly over several immunoSEQ plates. TCRdb keeps only in-frame clones here, not all; method: immunoSEQ multiplex PCR. Among 2 million to 2.5 million clones listed, about 90% were seen once. The chain has TRBV25-1 and TRBJ2-3; D remains ambiguous. The TCR comes from a man in his late teens or twenties in good health. Some clones in this sample may be carry-over from other donors' samples. Material for sequencing was naive CD4+ T cells from PBMCs. Subset of the sample: CD45RA+ positively selected. The CDR3 region has the DNA TGTGCCAGCAGTGATGTTCAGGCGGTTGGAGATACGCAGTATTTT. Translation: CASSDVQAVGDTQYF.